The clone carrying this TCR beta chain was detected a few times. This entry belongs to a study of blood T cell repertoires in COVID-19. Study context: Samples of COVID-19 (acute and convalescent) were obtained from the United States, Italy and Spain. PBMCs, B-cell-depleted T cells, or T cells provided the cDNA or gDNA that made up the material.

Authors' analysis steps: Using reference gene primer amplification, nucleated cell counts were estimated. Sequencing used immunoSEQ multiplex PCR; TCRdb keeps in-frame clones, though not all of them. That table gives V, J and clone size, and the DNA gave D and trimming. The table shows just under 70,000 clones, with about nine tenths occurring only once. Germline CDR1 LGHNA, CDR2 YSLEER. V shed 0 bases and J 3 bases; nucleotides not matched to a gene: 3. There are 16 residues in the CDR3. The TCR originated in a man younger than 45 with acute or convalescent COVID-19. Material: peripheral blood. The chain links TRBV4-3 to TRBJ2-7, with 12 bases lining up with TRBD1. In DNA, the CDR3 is TGCGCCAGCAGCCAAGATCGGGACAGGGGGCGCTACGAGCAGTACTTC. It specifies CASSQDRDRGRYEQYF.